The next 24 T cell receptor beta chains were all read from a single sample in a study of T cells after yellow fever vaccination. TCRdb itself ran the 5' RACE reads through MiXCR, one entry per CDR3 protein. The sample contains approximately 150,000 distinct CDR3 sequences, 6.5% to 8.5% of which appear only once. Sequences were derived from CD4+ T cells sorted from PBMCs, sampled 5 days after the yellow fever booster vaccination. Every receptor here comes from a young man who received the YFV17D yellow fever vaccine.

The table lists this clonotype with many counts. This chain joins TRBV20-1 and TRBJ1-2; D gene ambiguous. The germline V and J ends were trimmed by 2 bases and 7 bases, with 14 bases remaining between them. The germline gives CDR1 DFQATT, CDR2 SNEGSKA (reference sequence). The CDR3 loop spans 13 amino acids. CDR3 region: CSARSGKIPGYTF. The CDR3 DNA reads TGCAGTGCTAGATCCGGCAAAATTCCTGGCTACACCTTC.

In the case of this clonotype: A read error is possible here, since a much larger clone lies one base away. This chain connects TRBV7-2 to TRBJ2-1; D remains unclear. Germline lookup yields CDR1 SGHTA and CDR2 FQGNSA. The CDR3 length is 12 residues. The chain's CDR3 is CASSLRLNEEFF. The CDR3 DNA reads as TGTGCCAGCAGCTTAAGATTAAATGAGGAGTTCTTC.

At least ten counts were recorded for this clonotype. The CDR3 nucleotides are TGCAGTGCTAGACTCTTTGAGCAGTTCTTC. Translating it yields CSARLFEQFF. V gene TRBV20-1 combines with J gene TRBJ2-1; no clear D gene. The CDR3 spans 10 residues. V lost 2 bases to trimming and J lost 9 bases, with 5 bases between them. Germline CDR1 reads DFQATT; CDR2 reads SNEGSKA (reference sequence).

This clonotype appeared many times. V gene TRBV20-1 combines with J gene TRBJ2-1, with 9 bases identical to TRBD2. The CDR3 spans 12 residues. The germline V gene encodes CDR1 DFQATT and CDR2 SNEGSKA (reference sequence). The CDR3 loop reads CSFLAGRNEQFF. As DNA, the CDR3 is TGCAGCTTTCTAGCGGGGCGAAATGAGCAGTTCTTC.

The chain employs TRBV25-1 and TRBJ2-1, with 11 bases lining up with TRBD2. The germline gives CDR1 MGHDK, CDR2 SYGVNS. The CDR3 length is 16 residues. V trimming: 8 bases; J trimming: 6 bases; junction bases outside the gene matches: 12. The CDR3 reads CASDSAGTSGLNEQFF. CDR3 DNA: TGTGCCAGCGATAGCGCCGGGACTAGCGGTCTCAATGAGCAGTTCTTC.

V and J are TRBV7-9 and TRBJ2-7; no clear D gene. Trimming left V 1 base short and J 0 bases short, with 7 bases between. Germline assignment: CDR1 SEHNR and CDR2 FQNEAQ (reference sequence). The CDR3 has 14 amino acids. Here the CDR3 reads CASSLEWGSYEQYF. The DNA for the CDR3 is TGTGCCAGCAGCTTAGAGTGGGGCTCCTACGAGCAGTACTTC.

The sample holds many counts of this clonotype. The chain combines TRBV20-1 with TRBJ1-4, with 7 bases fitting TRBD1. The CDR3 runs 16 residues. Germline V gives CDR1 DFQATT, CDR2 SNEGSKA (reference sequence). Losses at the gene ends were 6 bases for V and 3 bases for J; bases not matched to a gene: 13. CDR3: CSAQRRGLRANEKLFF. CDR3 DNA sequence: TGCAGTGCCCAAAGGAGGGGGCTGAGAGCTAATGAAAAACTGTTTTTT.

V usage is TRBV7-2 and J usage is TRBJ2-7; D not resolved. The CDR3 contains 15 residues. V gave up 5 bases and J gave up 2 bases, with 16 bases separating them. From germline, CDR1 is SGHTA and CDR2 FQGNSA. CDR3 bases: TGTGCCAGCAGCATATCGACCATGGGGACCTACGAGCAGTACTTC. Protein sequence: CASSISTMGTYEQYF.

Ten or more counts support this clonotype. The chain recombines TRBV2 with TRBJ1-2, with D hard to call. CDR3 length: 13 amino acids. Trimming shortened V by 7 bases and J by 1 base, and 10 bases separated the two germline ends. Germline CDR1 is SNHLY and CDR2 is FYNNEI. CDR3 in amino acids: CASTDKINYGYTF. The CDR3 DNA reads TGTGCCAGCACTGACAAGATTAACTATGGCTACACCTTC.

This clonotype was detected ten times or more. The V and J genes are TRBV10-3 and TRBJ2-5; 12 positions agree with TRBD2. The CDR3 has 18 residues. The germline CDR1 and CDR2 sequences are ENHRY and SYGVKD. V gave up 3 bases and J gave up 3 bases; unmatched junction bases: 11. In DNA form, the CDR3 reads TGTGCCATCAGTGACGGGCGTACCGGACTAGCGGGAAAAGAGACCCAGTACTTC. Amino acid sequence: CAISDGRTGLAGKETQYF.

Note on this clonotype: Being one base from a much bigger clone, this may be a read error. CDR3 residues: CAISAGESYERYF. The CDR3, as DNA: TGTGCCATCAGTGCCGGCGAGTCCTACGAGCGGTACTTC. The chain couples TRBV10-3 to TRBJ2-7, with D uncertain. Germline lookup yields CDR1 ENHRY and CDR2 SYGVKD. The CDR3 consists of 13 residues.

This clonotype was observed many times. This sequence joins TRBV20-1 and TRBJ2-3; 10 positions match TRBD1. Trimming cost V 0 bases and J 0 bases; bases outside gene matches: 3. Per the germline V gene, CDR1 is DFQATT and CDR2 is SNEGSKA (reference sequence). The CDR3 has 16 amino acids. The CDR3 DNA follows: TGCAGTGCTAGAGAGTGGGACAGGGGTAGCACAGATACGCAGTATTTT. Its protein is CSAREWDRGSTDTQYF.

This rearrangement joins TRBV19 to TRBJ2-7; the D is unclear. V was pared by 4 bases and J by 6 bases, with 16 bases between. This CDR3 spans 14 amino acids. Germline assignment: CDR1 LNHDA and CDR2 SQIVND (reference sequence). The CDR3: CASSKIGTTGEQYF. CDR3 DNA: TGTGCCAGTAGTAAAATAGGAACTACGGGCGAGCAGTACTTC.

This clonotype appeared many times. The chain joins TRBV5-4 to TRBJ2-1; D is unresolved. This CDR3 is built from 13 residues. Deletions cut 3 bases from V and 7 bases from J, with 11 bases between. CDR1 is SGHNT and CDR2 is YYREEE in the germline V gene (reference sequence). CDR3 in DNA: TGTGCCAGCAGCTCACCACCACGGAATGAGCAGTTCTTC. This gives the protein CASSSPPRNEQFF.

This clonotype was observed many times. The genes are TRBV20-1 and TRBJ2-2; no clear D. Trimming removed 0 bases at V and 6 bases at J, with 8 bases between. The V gene's germline CDR1 is DFQATT and CDR2 SNEGSKA (reference sequence). The length of the CDR3 is 13 residues. The CDR3 DNA reads as TGCAGTGCTAGAGATACATACGCCGGGGAGCTGTTTTTT. As protein: CSARDTYAGELFF.

This clonotype was seen at least ten times. The chain is built from TRBV20-1 and TRBJ2-1, with D perhaps matching TRBD2 (5 bases). The CDR3 runs 16 residues. The V and J ends lost 3 bases and 1 base respectively, with 16 bases between them. Germline V CDR1 and CDR2: DFQATT, SNEGSKA (reference sequence). The CDR3 DNA sequence: TGCAGTGCTAGCGGGAAGGCCCCCCTTTCCTACAATGAGCAGTTCTTC. Protein: CSASGKAPLSYNEQFF.

This clonotype was seen many times. This chain links TRBV12-3 or TRBV12-4 with TRBJ2-7; 7 positions match TRBD2. The junction had 6 bases not matched to a gene; V was cut back by 2 bases and J by 2 bases. CDR3 length: 15 amino acids. CDR3: CASSLSSGGPYEQYF. CDR3 in DNA: TGTGCCAGCAGTTTATCTAGCGGAGGCCCCTACGAGCAGTACTTC.

This clonotype was seen repeatedly, ten times or more. This sequence joins TRBV5-1 and TRBJ2-7; D possibly corresponds to TRBD2 (5 bases). CDR1 and CDR2 (germline): SGHRS, YFSETQ. The CDR3 covers 15 residues. V shed 2 bases and J shed 1 base, with 13 bases lying between them. CDR3 sequence reads: CASSFEARGSYEQYF. The CDR3 DNA is TGCGCCAGCAGCTTTGAAGCTCGCGGGTCCTACGAGCAGTACTTC.

This clonotype was seen ten or more times. The chain has TRBV30 and TRBJ2-3; 10 bases agree with TRBD2. This CDR3 comprises 14 residues. Germline V gives CDR1 GTSNPN, CDR2 SVGIG (reference sequence). The ends lost 3 bases at V and 3 bases at J; junction bases unmatched: 3. The DNA of the CDR3 is TGTGCCTGGAGATCTAGCGGGAGTACAGATACGCAGTATTTT. Translating it yields CAWRSSGSTDTQYF.

This clonotype was picked up many times. The chain links TRBV7-2 to TRBJ2-2; 8 nucleotides match TRBD1. With 1 base clipped from V and 5 bases from J, the junction kept 3 bases outside the gene matches. Germline CDR1 is SGHTA and CDR2 is FQGNSA. CDR3 size: 15 residues. The CDR3, as DNA: TGTGCCAGCAGCTTAGGGCAGGGGGCGACCGGGGAGCTGTTTTTT. Amino acids: CASSLGQGATGELFF.

This clonotype appeared many times. Written as DNA, the CDR3 is TGTGCCAGCAGTTATTCCCCCTCGAGCGGGATTTACAATGAGCAGTTCTTC. It encodes CASSYSPSSGIYNEQFF. The chain has TRBV6-5 and TRBJ2-1; TRBD2 matches at 7 bases. CDR1 is MNHEY and CDR2 is SVGAGI in the germline V gene. V shed 3 bases and J 4 bases; nucleotides not matched to a gene: 12. The CDR3 extends over 17 amino acids.

Many counts were recorded for this clonotype. The V gene is TRBV24-1, the J gene TRBJ1-1; D is undetermined. The length of the CDR3 is 13 residues. CDR1 KGHDR and CDR2 SFDVKD come from the germline V gene. With 9 bases removed from V and 1 base from J, the gap between germline ends came to 11 bases. CDR3 loop: CATSSGQNTEAFF. The CDR3, as DNA: TGTGCCACCTCGTCGGGCCAGAACACTGAAGCTTTCTTT.

This clonotype was found many times. The chain carries TRBV18 and TRBJ2-3; tentatively, D is TRBD1 (6 bases). Per germline, CDR1 KGHSH and CDR2 LQKENI. This CDR3 has 12 residues. Between the trimmed V and J ends, which lost 1 base and 10 bases, there was a span of 9 bases. DNA of the CDR3: TGTGCCAGCTCACCACGGGGGCATGCGCAGTATTTT. Its translation is CASSPRGHAQYF.

This clonotype was seen repeatedly, ten times or more. This chain uses TRBV27 with TRBJ1-3; D not certain. The CDR3 runs 13 residues. From germline, CDR1 is MNHEY and CDR2 SMNVEV (reference sequence). The ends were cut back, 0 bases at V and 11 bases at J, with 11 bases in the middle. DNA of the CDR3: TGTGCCAGCAGTTTATCGGCAGTTTCCCCCATATATTTT. Residues: CASSLSAVSPIYF.